This T cell receptor (beta chain) was retrieved from a study of cytomegalovirus exposure and HLA in healthy donors. Points from the study as a whole: Reported results showed that the classifier diagnosed cytomegalovirus status with high specificity and sensitivity.

A word on this clone: Its target is not known.

It was with 60 Vbeta and 13 Jbeta primers that the PCR ran. TCRdb keeps only in-frame clones here, not all; method: immunoSEQ multiplex PCR. The repertoire holds roughly 150,000 clones, with approximately 80% as singletons. Germline V CDR1 and CDR2: SGHRS, YFSETQ. CDR3 length: 15 amino acids. V lost 7 bases to trimming and J lost 2 bases; unmatched junction nucleotides: 10. Material for sequencing was PBMCs. V and J are TRBV5-1 and TRBJ2-5; 8 positions match TRBD2. The TCR was taken from a woman aged 40 to 50 in good health and CMV-seropositive. The CDR3 sequence is CASRVAGGGQETQYF. The CDR3 DNA reads TGCGCCAGCCGCGTTGCGGGGGGCGGACAAGAGACCCAGTACTTC.